Listed below are T cell receptor beta chains from one sample, sequenced in a study of blood T cell repertoires in COVID-19. Some clones are missing from TCRdb's copy, which holds only in-frame ones; the method was immunoSEQ multiplex PCR. The table lists about 56,000 clones, roughly nine tenths of them singletons. The sample was peripheral blood. These receptors originate from a woman in her fifties or sixties with COVID-19, enrolled during active disease. CDR3s include the opening cysteine and the closing phenylalanine or tryptophan. A D gene is named only where the DNA matches it firmly. The size field is filled for only some rows; it gives once, few, many or a size class.

TRBV4-3	TRBJ2-1	TRBD2	NA	TGCGCCAGCAGCCAAGGTGGGCGGGAGGGGGGCGATGAGCAGTTCTTC	CASSQGGREGGDEQFF
TRBV6-6	TRBJ1-5	NA	NA	TGTGCCAGCAGTCGGGATATGGGGGGTAATCAGCCCCAGCATTTT	CASSRDMGGNQPQHF
TRBV6-5	TRBJ1-6	NA	NA	TGTGCCAGCAGTTACTTCAGGGAAAGTTCACCCCTCCACTTT	CASSYFRESSPLHF
TRBV27	TRBJ2-1	TRBD2	NA	TGTGCCAGCAGTTCCACTAGCGTCAATGAGCAGTTCTTC	CASSSTSVNEQFF
TRBV11-3	TRBJ2-1	TRBD2	NA	TGTGCCAGCAGCCCCCGGGGGGAAAATGAGCAGTTCTTC	CASSPRGENEQFF
TRBV13	TRBJ2-1	NA	NA	TGTGCCAGCAGCTTAGAAGGGGTAGACGAGCAGTTCTTC	CASSLEGVDEQFF
TRBV3-1/TRBV3-2	TRBJ2-3	NA	NA	TGTGCCAGCAGCCAAGAACAGGGCAAGCATACGCAGTATTTT	CASSQEQGKHTQYF
TRBV28	TRBJ2-2	TRBD2	few	TGTGCCAGCAGTTTATTGTCCAGGGTTGGGACTAGCACTGCCACCGGGGAGCTGTTTTTT	CASSLLSRVGTSTATGELFF
TRBV12-3/TRBV12-4	TRBJ1-2	NA	NA	TGTGCCAGCAGTTTAGGACCCTCGGGTGGCTACACCTTC	CASSLGPSGGYTF
TRBV4-1	TRBJ1-5	TRBD1	NA	TGCGCCAGCAGCCAAGATTCACAGGGGAGCCAGCCCCAGCATTTT	CASSQDSQGSQPQHF
TRBV30	TRBJ2-3	TRBD2	NA	TGTGCCTCCACGAGGGGTAGCGGGGGGGCAGATACGCAGTATTTT	CASTRGSGGADTQYF
TRBV27	TRBJ2-7	TRBD2	NA	TGTGCCAGCATCGTTAGGACTAGAATGGACTTC	CASIVRTRMDF
TRBV14	TRBJ2-7	TRBD2	NA	TGTGCCAGCAGCTGGCAGCGGGACCCCAACGAGCAGTACTTC	CASSWQRDPNEQYF
TRBV28	TRBJ2-2	TRBD2	NA	TGTGCCAGCAGTAAAACTAGCGGGCAGACCGGGGAGCTGTTTTTT	CASSKTSGQTGELFF
TRBV4-1	TRBJ1-2	TRBD1	NA	TGCGCCAGCAGCCATGATCGGGACAGTAGTTGGAACTATGGCTACACCTTC	CASSHDRDSSWNYGYTF
TRBV19	TRBJ1-5	NA	NA	TGTGCCAGTAGTATATTGGCAGGGGATGGCAATCAGCCCCAGCATTTT	CASSILAGDGNQPQHF
TRBV25-1	TRBJ2-1	NA	NA	TGTGCCAGCAGTGAAGTAGAGAGCTCCTACAATGAGCAGTTCTTC	CASSEVESSYNEQFF
TRBV7-8	TRBJ2-2	NA	NA	TGTGCCAGCAGCTTAGAGGTGCAGGGGAGCGCCGGGGAGCTGTTTTTT	CASSLEVQGSAGELFF
TRBV12-5	TRBJ2-7	NA	NA	TGTGCTAGTGGCCAGACACCCTTACTAGACGAGCAGTACTTC	CASGQTPLLDEQYF
TRBV28	TRBJ2-1	TRBD2	NA	TGTGCCAGCAGTCCGGGACTAGCGGGCTCCTACAATGAGCAGTTCTTC	CASSPGLAGSYNEQFF
TRBV10-3	TRBJ2-3	TRBD2	NA	TGTGCCATCAGTGAGAGTTTCAGCGGGAGGGCCACAGATACGCAGTATTTT	CAISESFSGRATDTQYF
TRBV6-2/TRBV6-3	TRBJ2-7	NA	NA	TGTGCCAGCAGCACCCACTACAACGGTGGCGAGCAGTACTTC	CASSTHYNGGEQYF
TRBV27	TRBJ2-6	TRBD1	NA	TGTGCCAGCAGTTTTTTGGACAGGGCCCCTGGGGCCAACGTCCTGACTTTC	CASSFLDRAPGANVLTF
TRBV4-1	TRBJ2-5	TRBD1	NA	TGCGCCAGCAGCCCAGGCCCCCTGACAGGGTCGGGGGAGACCCAGTACTTC	CASSPGPLTGSGETQYF
TRBV6-2/TRBV6-3	TRBJ1-5	TRBD1	NA	TGTGCCAGCAGTTACGGACAGGGCAATCAGCCCCAGCATTTT	CASSYGQGNQPQHF
TRBV30	TRBJ1-2	NA	NA	TGTGCCTGGACGGTGGACTATGGCTACACCTTC	CAWTVDYGYTF
TRBV19	TRBJ1-4	NA	NA	TGTGCCAGTAATGGAGGGAGGGAGGAAAAACTGTTTTTT	CASNGGREEKLFF
TRBV3-1/TRBV3-2	TRBJ2-5	TRBD2	NA	TGTGCCAGCAGCCGAGGGACTAGCGGGGTCCCGAGGGGAGAGACCCAGTACTTC	CASSRGTSGVPRGETQYF
TRBV27	TRBJ2-1	TRBD2	NA	TGTGCCAGCGCCGTACTAGCGGGGGTAGATGAGCAGTTCTTC	CASAVLAGVDEQFF
TRBV10-3	TRBJ1-1	NA	NA	TGTGCCATCAGTGTCCGAATCGGGGGGACTGAAGCTTTCTTT	CAISVRIGGTEAFF
TRBV4-3	TRBJ1-3	NA	NA	TGCGCCAGCAGCCATACGGGTGCTGGAAACACCATATATTTT	CASSHTGAGNTIYF
TRBV7-8	TRBJ1-5	NA	once	TGTGCCAGCAGCTTAGATCTTTCCACAAATCAGCCCCAGCATTTT	CASSLDLSTNQPQHF
TRBV13	TRBJ2-3	NA	NA	TGTGCCAGCAGCCCCCCCGGGGGGCCTTTCACAGATACGCAGTATTTT	CASSPPGGPFTDTQYF
TRBV3-1/TRBV3-2	TRBJ1-6	TRBD1	NA	TGTGCCAGCAGCCCACAAATGGGACAGACGTATTCACCCCTCCACTTT	CASSPQMGQTYSPLHF
TRBV15	TRBJ2-1	NA	NA	TGTGCCAAGAGGGAGGAGCAGTTCTTC	CAKREEQFF
TRBV6-5	TRBJ1-1	TRBD1	NA	TGTGCCAGCAGTTACTCGAAGGCAGGGGGTACTGAAGCTTTCTTT	CASSYSKAGGTEAFF
TRBV19	TRBJ1-5	TRBD1	NA	TGTGCCACTGGGAGGGGACAGGACAATCAGCCCCAGCATTTT	CATGRGQDNQPQHF
TRBV19	TRBJ2-2	TRBD1	NA	TGTGCCAGTATCCGGACAGGGGACACCGGGGAGCTGTTTTTT	CASIRTGDTGELFF
TRBV7-2	TRBJ1-6	NA	NA	TGTGCCAGCAGCATAGGACAGTCTAATTCACCCCTCCACTTT	CASSIGQSNSPLHF
TRBV12-3/TRBV12-4	TRBJ2-1	NA	NA	TGTGCCAGCAGTTTGAACAGGTGGAATGAGCAGTTCTTC	CASSLNRWNEQFF
TRBV7-9	TRBJ1-1	NA	NA	TGTGCCAGCAGCTTAGTACAGACGAACACTGAAGCTTTCTTT	CASSLVQTNTEAFF
TRBV19	TRBJ2-1	TRBD2	NA	TGTGCCAGTAAGCGGGGGGATAGCTCCTACAATGAGCAGTTCTTC	CASKRGDSSYNEQFF
TRBV5-6	TRBJ1-6	NA	NA	TGTGCCAGCAGCGGGCCCGGTTCTTACAATTCACCCCTCCACTTT	CASSGPGSYNSPLHF
TRBV6-5	TRBJ1-2	NA	NA	TGTGCCAGCGGTCAACAGGTTGGCTACACCTTC	CASGQQVGYTF
TRBV12-3/TRBV12-4	TRBJ1-2	NA	NA	TGTGCCAGCAGTTTGGAGACGAACTATGGCTACACCTTC	CASSLETNYGYTF
TRBV4-3	TRBJ2-2	NA	NA	TGCGCCAGCAGCCAAGTAGATTCTGTCGGGGAGCTGTTTTTT	CASSQVDSVGELFF
TRBV19	TRBJ2-7	NA	NA	TGTGCCAGTAGTTTCAGGGCCTTCACCTACGAGCAGTACTTC	CASSFRAFTYEQYF
TRBV5-4	TRBJ2-1	TRBD1	once	TGTGCCAGCAGCCCGGGACAGGGGGCCCTCAATGAGCAGTTCTTC	CASSPGQGALNEQFF
TRBV6-2/TRBV6-3	TRBJ2-3	NA	NA	TGTGCCAGCAGTTACTCGAGGCAAGACTTCAGTGATACGCAGTATTTT	CASSYSRQDFSDTQYF
TRBV5-1	TRBJ2-3	TRBD2	NA	TGCGCCAGCAGCCTTACTAGCGGATCCACAGATACGCAGTATTTT	CASSLTSGSTDTQYF
TRBV30	TRBJ2-4	NA	NA	TGTGCCTGGAGTGCCCAGGGCAACATTCAGTACTTC	CAWSAQGNIQYF
TRBV5-8	TRBJ1-1	NA	NA	TGTGCCAGCAGCCGACGTACCGGAGGCGCTTTCTTT	CASSRRTGGAFF
TRBV14	TRBJ2-7	NA	once	TGTGCCAGCAGCGCCGCGAGTGGCGAGCAGTACTTC	CASSAASGEQYF
TRBV4-1	TRBJ2-2	NA	NA	TGCGCCAGCAGCCAAGTTCGAGGGGGAATCGCCAACACCGGGGAGCTGTTTTTT	CASSQVRGGIANTGELFF
TRBV6-2/TRBV6-3	TRBJ1-5	NA	NA	TGTGCCAGCAGTTACCCGGGGGGGGATCAGCCCCAGCATTTT	CASSYPGGDQPQHF
TRBV5-1	TRBJ1-4	NA	NA	TGCGCCAGCAGCCGCGGGGCAGACAGTAATGAAAAACTGTTTTTT	CASSRGADSNEKLFF
TRBV27	TRBJ2-3	NA	NA	TGTGCCAGCAGCAAAGGGGTCCTAGATGGAGATACGCAGTATTTT	CASSKGVLDGDTQYF
TRBV19	TRBJ2-5	TRBD1	NA	TGTGCCAGTAGACTGACAGGGGGCGGGGGGACCCAGTACTTC	CASRLTGGGGTQYF
TRBV6-8	TRBJ2-3	NA	NA	TGTGCCAGCAGTGGTACAATACGCACAGATACGCAGTATTTT	CASSGTIRTDTQYF